Each of the 17 T cell receptor beta chains below was sequenced from the same sample in a study of T cell repertoires in cytomegalovirus infection. These receptors have no known antigen. TCRdb re-analysed the reads in MiXCR, keeping a single row per CDR3 protein. The sample yields 680,000 or so distinct CDR3 sequences, roughly 30% seen once. Here the sequenced sample was cultured PBMCs, taken from culture after CMV antigen stimulation. These receptors originate from a human donor in good health (CMV status not recorded). Some clones in this sample may be carry-over from other donors' samples.

This clonotype was detected a few times. V and J are TRBV12-3 or TRBV12-4 and TRBJ2-3; D remains ambiguous. V dropped 3 bases and J dropped 2 bases, with 15 bases sitting between them. This CDR3 has 16 amino acids. Written as DNA, the CDR3 is TGTGCCAGCAGTTTGGGGTTTAGTTTGTCCACAGATACGCAGTATTTT. This translates into CASSLGFSLSTDTQYF.

This clonotype has more than one count but fewer than ten. The V gene is TRBV6-5, the J gene TRBJ1-4; 9 bases align to TRBD1. The V and J ends lost 6 bases and 8 bases, in that order; junction bases with no gene match: 10. This CDR3 has 15 amino acids. CDR1 and CDR2 from the germline V gene are MNHEY and SVGAGI. CDR3 loop: CASRPTGGSEEKLFF. Written as DNA, the CDR3 is TGTGCCAGCAGGCCTACAGGGGGCTCCGAGGAAAAACTGTTTTTT.

This clonotype was recorded a few times. The chain carries TRBV7-2 and TRBJ1-5, with D tentatively TRBD1 (5 bases). CDR1 is SGHTA, CDR2 FQGNSA, per germline. Trimming removed 1 base at V and 1 base at J, with 14 bases between. The CDR3 totals 17 residues. The CDR3 spells CASSLGSGTISNQPQHF. The CDR3 nucleotides are TGTGCCAGCAGCTTAGGTTCAGGGACGATAAGCAATCAGCCCCAGCATTTT.

V and J are TRBV29-1 and TRBJ2-2, with D possibly being TRBD2 (6 bases). The CDR3 spans 15 residues. Trimming removed 3 bases from V and 3 bases from J, with 14 bases in between. The germline V gene encodes CDR1 SQVTM and CDR2 ANQGSEA. CDR3 protein: CSVDFGTGDTGELFF. The CDR3 DNA is TGCAGCGTTGATTTTGGGACTGGGGACACCGGGGAGCTGTTTTTT.

Here the CDR3 DNA reads TGTGCCAGCACCCTGGGTAGGGAGACCCAGTACTTC. This sequence encodes CASTLGRETQYF. The gene calls are TRBV6-2 or TRBV6-3 and TRBJ2-5, with no clear D. Looked up from germline, CDR1 is MNHEY and CDR2 is SVGEGT. Trimming removed 7 bases at V and 5 bases at J, with 11 bases between. This CDR3 has 12 amino acids.

This clonotype was recorded many times. The V and J genes are TRBV7-2 and TRBJ2-1, with D perhaps TRBD1 or TRBD2 (5 bases each). V was pared by 2 bases and J by 9 bases, with 11 bases between. There are 13 residues in the CDR3. Looked up from germline, CDR1 is SGHTA and CDR2 is FQGNSA. This chain's CDR3 is CASSLRTGLEQFF. The CDR3 DNA sequence: TGTGCCAGCAGCTTACGGACGGGGCTTGAGCAGTTCTTC.

The table lists this clonotype with a few counts. One end of the junction varies from germline; a read error may be responsible. The rearrangement links TRBV2 to TRBJ2-3; D uncertain. The CDR3 loop spans 12 amino acids. The germline CDR1 and CDR2 sequences are SNHLY and FYNNEI. DNA of the CDR3: TGTGCCGGCAGTCGGATCGCAGATACGCAGTATTTT. It yields the protein CAGSRIADTQYF.

This clonotype was detected once. This chain links TRBV24-1 with TRBJ2-1, with D maybe TRBD2 (6 bases). Germline lookup yields CDR1 KGHDR and CDR2 SFDVKD. The CDR3 length is 14 residues. V lost 9 bases and J lost 8, with 19 bases in between. CDR3 nucleotides: TGTGCCACCGGTTCACGGGAGACTGGCGATGAGCAGTTCTTC. Translated, it gives CATGSRETGDEQFF.

The V gene is TRBV12-3 or TRBV12-4, the J gene TRBJ2-7; a weak D match, TRBD2 (6 bases). This CDR3 comprises 12 residues. V was clipped by 3 bases and J by 9 bases, with 12 bases between them. The CDR3 nucleotides read TGTGCCAGCAGTTTTATTGGGGGGTCGCAGTACTTC. Translation: CASSFIGGSQYF.

This chain uses TRBV4-3 with TRBJ2-1, with a tentative D call TRBD2 (5 bases). Germline CDR1 and CDR2: LGHNA and YSLEER. CDR3 length equals 13 residues. The V and J ends lost 0 bases and 5 bases respectively, with 5 bases between them. This CDR3 reads CASSQERDNEQFF. The CDR3, as DNA: TGCGCCAGCAGCCAAGAGCGGGACAATGAGCAGTTCTTC.

This rearrangement joins TRBV20-1 to TRBJ2-3; weak D call: TRBD2 (6 bases). This CDR3 region has 12 residues. Germline CDR1 is DFQATT and CDR2 is SNEGSKA (reference sequence). V lost 5 bases and J lost 6, with 12 bases in between. The CDR3: CSAGGASDTQYF. DNA of the CDR3: TGCAGTGCTGGCGGGGCCTCGGATACGCAGTATTTT.

V gene TRBV4-1 combines with J gene TRBJ1-1; the D is unclear. V was clipped by 0 bases and J by 2 bases, with 10 bases between them. CDR3 length: 15 amino acids. The germline gives CDR1 MGHRA, CDR2 YSYEKL. CDR3 sequence: CASSQDQRANTEAFF. In DNA, the CDR3 is TGCGCCAGCAGCCAAGATCAGAGGGCTAACACTGAAGCTTTCTTT.

This clonotype was counted only a few times. V is TRBV27 and J is TRBJ2-2, with unresolved D. Trimming shortened V by 4 bases and J by 2 bases, and 11 bases separated the two germline ends. The CDR3 is 15 amino acids. Germline loops: CDR1 MNHEY, CDR2 SMNVEV (reference sequence). The CDR3 sequence: CASSSKLGNTGELFF. For the CDR3, the DNA is TGTGCCAGCAGTTCCAAGCTGGGTAACACCGGGGAGCTGTTTTTT.

Many counts were recorded for this clonotype. V and J are TRBV7-8 and TRBJ2-1; 12 bases map to TRBD2. The CDR3 spans 19 residues. With 0 bases clipped from V and 2 bases from J, the junction kept 8 bases outside the gene matches. Germline values: CDR1 SGHVS, CDR2 FQNEAQ. The CDR3 reads CASSLARTSGRTPYNEQFF. CDR3 bases: TGTGCCAGCAGCTTAGCGCGAACTAGCGGGAGGACCCCCTACAATGAGCAGTTCTTC.

This clonotype was recorded a few times. The DNA of the CDR3 is TGTGCCAGCAGCCCCCTGGGGGTCAGGGCTGGAGATACGCAGTATTTT. Its protein product is CASSPLGVRAGDTQYF. The chain carries TRBV7-2 and TRBJ2-3; D is perhaps TRBD1 or TRBD2 (5 bases each). CDR1 SGHTA and CDR2 FQGNSA come from the germline V gene. Trimming shortened V by 5 bases and J by 5 bases, and 20 bases separated the two germline ends. The CDR3 consists of 16 residues.

V is TRBV9 and J is TRBJ1-5; D not certain. The CDR3 is 13 residues long. The germline V gene encodes CDR1 SGDLS and CDR2 YYNGEE. V dropped 2 bases and J dropped 7 bases, with 10 bases sitting between them. CDR3 DNA: TGTGCCAGCAGCGTTGGTGGGAAACAGCCCCAGCATTTT. Amino acid sequence: CASSVGGKQPQHF. The entire variable domain, with the rest obtained from reference TRBV9 and TRBJ1-5, is as follows: DSGVTQTPKHLITATGQRVTLRCSPRSGDLSVYWYQQSLDQGLQFLIQYYNGEERAKGNILERFSAQQFPDLHSELNLSSLELGDSALYFCASSVGGKQPQHFGDGTRLSIL.

The chain uses TRBV7-9 and TRBJ1-4; the D is unclear. This CDR3 is built from 13 residues. The ends were cut back, 5 bases at V and 3 bases at J, with 7 bases in the middle. The germline V gene encodes CDR1 SEHNR and CDR2 FQNEAQ (reference sequence). The CDR3 spells CASSRAPNEKLFF. CDR3 nucleotides: TGTGCCAGCAGCAGGGCCCCTAATGAAAAACTGTTTTTT.